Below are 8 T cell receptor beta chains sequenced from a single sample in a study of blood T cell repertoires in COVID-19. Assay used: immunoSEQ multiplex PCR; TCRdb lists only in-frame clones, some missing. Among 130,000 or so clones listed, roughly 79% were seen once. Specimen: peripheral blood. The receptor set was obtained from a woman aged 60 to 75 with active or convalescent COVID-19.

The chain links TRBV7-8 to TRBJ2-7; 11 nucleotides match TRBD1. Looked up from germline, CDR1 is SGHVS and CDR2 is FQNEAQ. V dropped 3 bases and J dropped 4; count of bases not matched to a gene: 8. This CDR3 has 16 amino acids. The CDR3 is CASSFTRDRGRYEQYF. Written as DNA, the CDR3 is TGTGCCAGCAGCTTTACTCGGGACAGGGGGAGATACGAGCAGTACTTC.

DNA for the CDR3: TGTGCCAGCAGCTCCCTTAGGGGGCGCAATGAGCAGTTCTTC. Amino acid sequence: CASSSLRGRNEQFF. This sequence joins TRBV7-6 and TRBJ2-1, with 7 bases lining up with TRBD1. Losses at the gene ends were 4 bases for V and 6 bases for J; bases not matched to a gene: 6. The CDR3 totals 14 residues. Germline V gene sequence: CDR1 SGHVS, CDR2 FNYEAQ.

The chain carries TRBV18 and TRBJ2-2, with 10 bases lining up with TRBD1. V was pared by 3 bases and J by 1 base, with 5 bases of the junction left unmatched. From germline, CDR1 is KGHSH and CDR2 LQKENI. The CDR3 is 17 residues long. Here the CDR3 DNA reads TGTGCCAGCTCACCGGGACAGGGGCTCATGAACACCGGGGAGCTGTTTTTT. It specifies CASSPGQGLMNTGELFF.

Here the CDR3 DNA reads TGTGCCAGCAGTTTTCAGGCTAGCGCCTACAATGAGCAGTTCTTC. It codes for CASSFQASAYNEQFF. The V call is TRBV6-2 or TRBV6-3, the J call TRBJ2-1; TRBD2 is a possible D gene (6 bases). Trimming shortened V by 4 bases and J by 2 bases, and 12 bases separated the two germline ends. CDR3 length equals 15 residues. Per the germline V gene, CDR1 is MNHEY and CDR2 is SVGEGT.

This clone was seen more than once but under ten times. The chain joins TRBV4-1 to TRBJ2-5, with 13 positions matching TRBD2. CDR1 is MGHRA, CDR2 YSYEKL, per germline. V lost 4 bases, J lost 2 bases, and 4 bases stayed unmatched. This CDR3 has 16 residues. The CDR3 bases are TGCGCCAGCAGCCTCATGACTAGCGGGGGGCAAGAGACCCAGTACTTC. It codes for CASSLMTSGGQETQYF.

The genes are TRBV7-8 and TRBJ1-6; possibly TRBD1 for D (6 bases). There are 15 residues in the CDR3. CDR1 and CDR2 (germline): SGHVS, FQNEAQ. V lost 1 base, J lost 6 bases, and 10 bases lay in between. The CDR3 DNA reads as TGTGCCAGCAGCTTAGATGGACAGAGTAATTCACCCCTCCACTTT. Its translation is CASSLDGQSNSPLHF. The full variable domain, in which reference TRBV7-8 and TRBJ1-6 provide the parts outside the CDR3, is GAGVSQSPRYKVAKRGQDVALRCDPISGHVSLFWYQQALGQGPEFLTYFQNEAQLDKSGLPSDRFFAERPEGSVSTLKIQRTQQEDSAVYLCASSLDGQSNSPLHFGNGTRLTVT.

CDR3 in amino acids: CASSYADRGYEQYF. CDR3 sequence (DNA): TGTGCCAGCAGTTACGCGGACAGGGGCTACGAGCAGTACTTC. The J gene is TRBJ2-7, the V gene TRBV6-5, with 9 bases matching TRBD1. The V segment lost 2 bases and the J segment 3 bases; nucleotides outside the gene matches: 2. Germline values: CDR1 MNHEY, CDR2 SVGAGI. This CDR3 region has 14 residues.

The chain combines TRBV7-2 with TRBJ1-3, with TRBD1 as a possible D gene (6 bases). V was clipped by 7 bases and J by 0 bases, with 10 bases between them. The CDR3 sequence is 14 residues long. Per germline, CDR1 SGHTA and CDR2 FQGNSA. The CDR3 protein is CASIDRNSGNTIYF. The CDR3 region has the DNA TGTGCCAGCATCGACAGGAACTCTGGAAACACCATATATTTT. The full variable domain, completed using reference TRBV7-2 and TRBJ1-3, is GAGVSQSPSNKVTEKGKDVELRCDPISGHTALYWYRQSLGQGLEFLIYFQGNSAPDKSGLPSDRFSAERTGGSVSTLTIQRTQQEDSAVYLCASIDRNSGNTIYFGEGSWLTVV.